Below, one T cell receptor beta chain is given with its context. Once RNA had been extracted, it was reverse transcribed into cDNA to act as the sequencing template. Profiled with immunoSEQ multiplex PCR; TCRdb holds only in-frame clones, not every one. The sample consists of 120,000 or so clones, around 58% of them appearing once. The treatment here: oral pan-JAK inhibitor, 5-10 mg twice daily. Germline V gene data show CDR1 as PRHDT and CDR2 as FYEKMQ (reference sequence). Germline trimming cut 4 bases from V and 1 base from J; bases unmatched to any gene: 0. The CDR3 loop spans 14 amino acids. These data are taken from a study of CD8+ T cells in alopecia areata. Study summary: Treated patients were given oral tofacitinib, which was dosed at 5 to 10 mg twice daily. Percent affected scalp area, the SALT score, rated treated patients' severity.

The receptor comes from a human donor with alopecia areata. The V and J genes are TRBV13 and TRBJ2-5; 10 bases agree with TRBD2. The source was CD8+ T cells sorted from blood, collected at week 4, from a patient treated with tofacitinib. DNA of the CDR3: TGTGCCAGCAGCTCTAGCGGGGGCCAAGAGACCCAGTACTTC. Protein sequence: CASSSSGGQETQYF.